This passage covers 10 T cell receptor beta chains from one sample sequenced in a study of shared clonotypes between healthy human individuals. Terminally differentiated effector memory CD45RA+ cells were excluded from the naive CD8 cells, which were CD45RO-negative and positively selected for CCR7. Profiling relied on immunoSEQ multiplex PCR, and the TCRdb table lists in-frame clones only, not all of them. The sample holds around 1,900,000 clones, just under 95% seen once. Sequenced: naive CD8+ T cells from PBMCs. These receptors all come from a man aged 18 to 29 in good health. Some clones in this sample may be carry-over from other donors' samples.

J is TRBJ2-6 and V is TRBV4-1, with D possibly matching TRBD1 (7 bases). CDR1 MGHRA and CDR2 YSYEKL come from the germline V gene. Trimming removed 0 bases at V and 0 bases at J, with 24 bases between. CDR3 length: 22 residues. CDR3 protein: CASSQDRGSGGKGLSGANVLTF. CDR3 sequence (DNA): TGCGCCAGCAGCCAAGACCGTGGGTCAGGGGGAAAGGGACTCTCTGGGGCCAACGTCCTGACTTTC.

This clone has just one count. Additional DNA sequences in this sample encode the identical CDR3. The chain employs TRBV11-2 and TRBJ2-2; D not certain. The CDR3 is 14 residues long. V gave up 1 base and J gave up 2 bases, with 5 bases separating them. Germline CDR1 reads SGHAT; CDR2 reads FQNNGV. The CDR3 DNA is TGTGCCAGCAGCTTAGTCGGCAACACCGGGGAGCTGTTTTTT. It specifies CASSLVGNTGELFF.

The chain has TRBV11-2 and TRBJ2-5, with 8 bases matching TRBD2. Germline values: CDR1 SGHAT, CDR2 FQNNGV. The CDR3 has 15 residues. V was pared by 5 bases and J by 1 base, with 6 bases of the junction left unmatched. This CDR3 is CASSPGLAAQETQYF. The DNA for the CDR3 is TGTGCCAGCAGCCCCGGACTAGCAGCCCAAGAGACCCAGTACTTC.

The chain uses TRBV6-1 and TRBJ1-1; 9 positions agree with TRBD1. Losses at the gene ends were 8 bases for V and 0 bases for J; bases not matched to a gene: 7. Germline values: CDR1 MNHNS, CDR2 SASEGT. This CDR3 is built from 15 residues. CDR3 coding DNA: TGTGCCAGCGGGGGACAGGGCAACCTGAACACTGAAGCTTTCTTT. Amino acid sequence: CASGGQGNLNTEAFF.

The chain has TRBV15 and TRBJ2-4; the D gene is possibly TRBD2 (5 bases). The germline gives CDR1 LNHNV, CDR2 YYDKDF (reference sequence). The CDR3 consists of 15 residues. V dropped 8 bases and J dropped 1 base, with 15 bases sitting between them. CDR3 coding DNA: TGTGCCACCTTAGCGAGAAATCGGGCCAAAAACATTCAGTACTTC. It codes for CATLARNRAKNIQYF.

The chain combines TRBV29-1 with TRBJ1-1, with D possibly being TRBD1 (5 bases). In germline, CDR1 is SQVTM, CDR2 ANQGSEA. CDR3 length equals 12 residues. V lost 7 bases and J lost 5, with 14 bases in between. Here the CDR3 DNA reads TGCAGCGGGGGCGGAGGGATGACTGAAGCTTTCTTT. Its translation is CSGGGGMTEAFF.

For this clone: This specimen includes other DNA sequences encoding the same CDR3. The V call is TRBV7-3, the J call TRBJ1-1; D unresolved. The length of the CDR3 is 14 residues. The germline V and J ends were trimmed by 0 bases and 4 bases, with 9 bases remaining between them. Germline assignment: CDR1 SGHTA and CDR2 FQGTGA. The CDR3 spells CASSLTGLGTEAFF. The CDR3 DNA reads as TGTGCCAGCAGCTTAACAGGGCTGGGCACTGAAGCTTTCTTT. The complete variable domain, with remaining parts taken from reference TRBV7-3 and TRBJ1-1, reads GAGVSQTPSNKVTEKGKYVELRCDPISGHTALYWYRQSLGQGPEFLIYFQGTGAADDSGLPNDRFFAVRPEGSVSTLKIQRTERGDSAVYLCASSLTGLGTEAFFGQGTRLTVV.

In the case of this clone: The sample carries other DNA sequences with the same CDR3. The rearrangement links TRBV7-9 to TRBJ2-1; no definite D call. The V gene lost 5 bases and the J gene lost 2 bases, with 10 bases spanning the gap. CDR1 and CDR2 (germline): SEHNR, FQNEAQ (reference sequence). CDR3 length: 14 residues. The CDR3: CASSLTTAYNEQFF. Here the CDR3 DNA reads TGTGCCAGCAGCCTTACTACCGCCTACAATGAGCAGTTCTTC.

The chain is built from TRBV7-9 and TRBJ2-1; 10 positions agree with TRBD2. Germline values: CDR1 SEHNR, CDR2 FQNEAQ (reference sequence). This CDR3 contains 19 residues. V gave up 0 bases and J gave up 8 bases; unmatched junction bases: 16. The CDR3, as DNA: TGTGCCAGCAGCTTAGCCGGGACCGAAAGCGGGAGGGCGTCCCATGAGCAGTTCTTC. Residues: CASSLAGTESGRASHEQFF. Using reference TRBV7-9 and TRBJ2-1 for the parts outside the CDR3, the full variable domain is DTGVSQNPRHKITKRGQNVTFRCDPISEHNRLYWYRQTLGQGPEFLTYFQNEAQLEKSRLLSDRFSAERPKGSFSTLEIQRTEQGDSAMYLCASSLAGTESGRASHEQFFGPGTRLTVL.

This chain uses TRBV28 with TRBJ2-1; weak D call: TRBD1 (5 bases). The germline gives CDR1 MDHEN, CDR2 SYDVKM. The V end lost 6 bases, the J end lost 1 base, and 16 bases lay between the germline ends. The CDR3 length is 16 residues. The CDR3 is CASSHQSGISYNEQFF. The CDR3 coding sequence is TGTGCCAGCAGCCACCAATCAGGGATATCCTACAATGAGCAGTTCTTC.